This TCR beta chain was sequenced during a study of CD8+CD57+ T cells in acquired aplastic anemia. Using genomic DNA as the template, TCR beta VDJ and CDR3 profiling was carried out. TCRdb recomputed calls from the reads with MiXCR, one row per CDR3 protein. The sample holds roughly 130,000 distinct CDR3 sequences, around 48% seen once. Germline CDR1 SQVTM, CDR2 ANQGSEA. The V segment lost 5 bases and the J segment 8 bases; nucleotides outside the gene matches: 6. CDR3 length equals 13 residues. Sequencing used sorted CD4+, CD8+, or CD8+CD57+ T cells (not recorded which) from PBMCs. The TCR was taken from a human donor in good health, serving as a control. The genes are TRBV29-1 and TRBJ1-6; 7 bases map to TRBD1. CDR3 nucleotides: TGCAGCGTTCGGACAGGACTGGATTCACCCCTCCACTTT. It specifies CSVRTGLDSPLHF.